The TCR beta chain under discussion was sequenced for a study of blood T cell repertoires in COVID-19. Under the authors' procedure: From reference gene primer amplification, estimates of nucleated cell counts were derived. TCRdb keeps only in-frame clones here, not all; method: immunoSEQ multiplex PCR. V, J and clone size are those of that table, while D and trimming were read from the DNA. The sample includes about 270,000 clones, 70% to 90% of them seen just once. CDR1 is MNHEY and CDR2 is SMNVEV in the germline V gene (reference sequence). The CDR3 consists of 15 residues. J lost 6 bases, V lost 6 bases, and 12 bases had no gene match.

The source of this sequence is a woman aged 55-69 years in a cohort exposed to, infected with or recovered from COVID-19 (not recorded which). The sequenced sample consisted of PBMCs or T cells enriched from blood (not recorded which). This rearrangement joins TRBV27 to TRBJ2-7, with 9 bases fitting TRBD1. The CDR3 loop reads CASSFRDRAFSEQYF. CDR3 coding DNA: TGTGCCAGCAGCTTCCGGGACAGGGCCTTTAGCGAGCAGTACTTC.